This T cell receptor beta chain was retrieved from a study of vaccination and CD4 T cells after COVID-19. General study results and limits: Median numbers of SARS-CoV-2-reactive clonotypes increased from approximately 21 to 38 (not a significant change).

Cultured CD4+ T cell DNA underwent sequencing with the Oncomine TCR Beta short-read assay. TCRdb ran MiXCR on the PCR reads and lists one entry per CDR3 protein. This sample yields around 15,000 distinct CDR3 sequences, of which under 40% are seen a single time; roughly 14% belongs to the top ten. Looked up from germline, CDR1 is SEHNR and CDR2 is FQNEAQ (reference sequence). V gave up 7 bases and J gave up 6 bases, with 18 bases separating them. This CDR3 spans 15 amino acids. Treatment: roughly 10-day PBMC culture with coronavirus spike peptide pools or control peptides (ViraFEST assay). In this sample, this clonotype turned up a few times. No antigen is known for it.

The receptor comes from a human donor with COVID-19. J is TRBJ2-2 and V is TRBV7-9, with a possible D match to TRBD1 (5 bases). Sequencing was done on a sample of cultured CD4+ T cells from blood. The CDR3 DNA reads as TGTGCCAGCACCGGGCAGGGTTCGGTCCCCGGGGAGCTGTTTTTT. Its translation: CASTGQGSVPGELFF.